The 17 T cell receptor beta chains given below trace back to one sample, sequenced in a study of blood T cells in healthy people across ages. A sample-barcoded 5' primer and a J-beta primer mix were used in a second PCR of roughly 6 to 11 cycles. TCRdb processed the 5' RACE reads anew with MiXCR; each CDR3 protein has one entry. The sample yields about 1 million distinct CDR3 sequences, roughly 45% seen once. Sequenced input: blood. These TCRs come from a woman aged 60-70 years in good health.

The chain joins TRBV28 to TRBJ1-5; TRBD1 matches at 7 bases. The CDR3 runs 14 residues. Trimming took 10 bases from V and 4 from J; bases not matched to a gene: 10. Germline lookup yields CDR1 MDHEN and CDR2 SYDVKM. CDR3 bases: TGTGCCAACAGCCGGGACAGTGGGAATCAGCCCCAGCATTTT. Its translation: CANSRDSGNQPQHF.

The chain employs TRBV6-1 and TRBJ2-7; 7 bases align to TRBD1. CDR3 length: 13 amino acids. Germline trimming cut 4 bases from V and 5 bases from J; bases unmatched to any gene: 5. Germline CDR1 reads MNHNS; CDR2 reads SASEGT. CDR3 residues: CASSVKQGHEQYF. CDR3 DNA sequence: TGTGCCAGCAGTGTCAAACAGGGGCACGAGCAGTACTTC.

The rearrangement links TRBV11-2 to TRBJ2-7; D gene ambiguous. Germline V gives CDR1 SGHAT, CDR2 FQNNGV. The V end was cut by 0 bases, the J end by 5 bases, with 11 bases between. This CDR3 has 14 residues. This CDR3 reads CASSLDPDGNEQYF. Here the CDR3 DNA reads TGTGCCAGCAGCTTAGATCCAGATGGGAACGAGCAGTACTTC.

This clonotype has ten or more counts. The V and J genes are TRBV7-8 and TRBJ2-1; a possible D gene is TRBD2 (6 bases). CDR1 is SGHVS, CDR2 FQNEAQ, per germline. The CDR3 spans 16 residues. The V end was cut by 1 base, the J end by 0 bases, with 10 bases between. CDR3 loop: CASSLEGTFSYNEQFF. Here the CDR3 DNA reads TGTGCCAGCAGCTTAGAGGGGACTTTCTCCTACAATGAGCAGTTCTTC.

Notes on this clonotype: A read error may account for a junction end that differs from germline. The chain combines TRBV4-2 with TRBJ2-3, with D possibly TRBD2 on 6 matching bases. The germline gives CDR1 LGHNA, CDR2 YNFKEQ. CDR3 length: 16 residues. CDR3 sequence: CAGSQRALTGADTQYF. The CDR3 DNA is TGTGCCGGCAGCCAAAGGGCCCTGACGGGAGCAGATACGCAGTATTTT.

The CDR3 region is CSVLGINEKLFF. CDR3 bases: TGCAGTGTACTTGGGATTAATGAAAAACTGTTTTTT. The chain recombines TRBV20-1 with TRBJ1-4, with D hard to call. The CDR3 contains 12 residues. V was clipped by 7 bases and J by 4 bases, with 10 bases between them. In germline, CDR1 is DFQATT, CDR2 SNEGSKA (reference sequence).

This clonotype was counted a few times. The chain couples TRBV20-1 to TRBJ2-1; D possibly corresponds to TRBD2 (6 bases). Germline-derived CDR1 and CDR2 are DFQATT and SNEGSKA (reference sequence). This CDR3 region has 12 residues. Trimming removed 7 bases from V and 6 bases from J, with 13 bases in between. The CDR3, as DNA: TGCAGTGGTGGCGGGAAGGCCAATGAGCAGTTCTTC. Protein product: CSGGGKANEQFF.

This clonotype was observed a few times. CDR3 amino acids: CASSMDRGDSGANVLTF. DNA for the CDR3: TGTGCCAGCAGTATGGACAGGGGCGACTCTGGGGCCAACGTCCTGACTTTC. V usage is TRBV12-3 or TRBV12-4 and J usage is TRBJ2-6; TRBD1 matches at 9 bases. CDR3 size: 17 residues. The junction had 5 bases not matched to a gene; V was cut back by 5 bases and J by 0 bases.

This chain joins TRBV15 and TRBJ2-1; 9 nucleotides match TRBD1. This CDR3 is built from 16 residues. CDR1 is LNHNV and CDR2 is YYDKDF in the germline V gene (reference sequence). V trimming: 4 bases; J trimming: 6 bases; junction bases outside the gene matches: 10. The CDR3 DNA sequence: TGTGCCACCAGCACGCCTCTGGGACAGGGATCCAATGAGCAGTTCTTC. Its protein product is CATSTPLGQGSNEQFF. Full variable domain (outside the CDR3, taken from reference TRBV15 and TRBJ2-1): DAMVIQNPRYQVTQFGKPVTLSCSQTLNHNVMYWYQQKSSQAPKLLFHYYDKDFNNEADTPDNFQSRRPNTSFCFLDIRSPGLGDTAMYLCATSTPLGQGSNEQFFGPGTRLTVL.

The V gene is TRBV24-1, the J gene TRBJ2-3; perhaps TRBD1 as D (5 bases). Germline assignment: CDR1 KGHDR and CDR2 SFDVKD. V lost 9 bases to trimming and J lost 0 bases, with 9 bases between them. This CDR3 comprises 13 residues. The CDR3 sequence is CATGHQSTDTQYF. The CDR3 nucleotides are TGTGCCACCGGACACCAAAGCACAGATACGCAGTATTTT.

This clonotype was detected a few times. The chain employs TRBV20-1 and TRBJ2-7; tentatively, D is TRBD1 or TRBD2 (5 bases each). V lost 5 bases to trimming and J lost 0 bases, with 20 bases between them. The CDR3 is 16 amino acids. Germline values: CDR1 DFQATT, CDR2 SNEGSKA (reference sequence). Written as DNA, the CDR3 is TGCAGTGCTCCTCAGGTATCGGGGCGAAGCTCCTACGAGCAGTACTTC. Its protein product is CSAPQVSGRSSYEQYF.

In its sample, this clonotype was seen a few times. The chain recombines TRBV4-1 with TRBJ2-3; the D gene is possibly TRBD2 (6 bases). Between the trimmed V and J ends, which lost 2 bases and 0 bases, there was a span of 12 bases. The CDR3 length is 16 residues. CDR1 and CDR2 from the germline V gene are MGHRA and YSYEKL. The CDR3 sequence: CASSQIGGASTDTQYF. The CDR3 bases are TGCGCCAGCAGCCAAATCGGCGGGGCTAGCACAGATACGCAGTATTTT.

The chain links TRBV10-3 to TRBJ2-7, with TRBD2 matching over 7 bases. This CDR3 comprises 16 residues. Germline CDR1 and CDR2: ENHRY and SYGVKD. V dropped 3 bases and J dropped 1; count of bases not matched to a gene: 9. CDR3 in amino acids: CAISDHTGGPSYEQYF. CDR3 bases: TGTGCCATCAGTGACCACACGGGGGGTCCTTCCTACGAGCAGTACTTC.

This clonotype was seen a few times. This rearrangement joins TRBV6-6 to TRBJ2-3; TRBD1 aligns across 9 bases. Germline values: CDR1 MNHNY, CDR2 SVGAGI (reference sequence). The V and J ends lost 6 bases and 2 bases, in that order; junction bases with no gene match: 6. The CDR3 runs 15 residues. The CDR3 DNA is TGTGCCAGCAGCTACGGACAGGGGAACACAGATACGCAGTATTTT. It is translated as CASSYGQGNTDTQYF.

This sequence joins TRBV5-1 and TRBJ2-3, with TRBD1 identical over 9 bases. Germline CDR1 reads SGHRS; CDR2 reads YFSETQ. CDR3 length: 18 amino acids. Trimming took 3 bases from V and 0 from J; bases not matched to a gene: 11. This CDR3 reads CASSSMTGTGLSTDTQYF. The CDR3 bases are TGCGCCAGCAGCTCGATGACCGGGACAGGGCTAAGCACAGATACGCAGTATTTT.

This clonotype was counted ten times or more. The CDR3 region has the DNA TGCAGTGCTAGCGGGGACCTAATCAACGAGCAGTACTTC. Protein product: CSASGDLINEQYF. The chain uses TRBV20-1 and TRBJ2-7, with D possibly being TRBD1 or TRBD2 (5 bases each). This CDR3 spans 13 amino acids. The germline gives CDR1 DFQATT, CDR2 SNEGSKA (reference sequence). Trimming shortened V by 3 bases and J by 5 bases, and 14 bases separated the two germline ends.

The chain is built from TRBV9 and TRBJ2-2; D ambiguous. The CDR3 spans 15 residues. CDR1 and CDR2 (germline): SGDLS, YYNGEE. Trimming pared 1 base from V and 1 base from J, leaving 8 bases between. CDR3 DNA sequence: TGTGCCAGCAGCGTAAACCCCGGGAACACCGGGGAGCTGTTTTTT. Translating it yields CASSVNPGNTGELFF.